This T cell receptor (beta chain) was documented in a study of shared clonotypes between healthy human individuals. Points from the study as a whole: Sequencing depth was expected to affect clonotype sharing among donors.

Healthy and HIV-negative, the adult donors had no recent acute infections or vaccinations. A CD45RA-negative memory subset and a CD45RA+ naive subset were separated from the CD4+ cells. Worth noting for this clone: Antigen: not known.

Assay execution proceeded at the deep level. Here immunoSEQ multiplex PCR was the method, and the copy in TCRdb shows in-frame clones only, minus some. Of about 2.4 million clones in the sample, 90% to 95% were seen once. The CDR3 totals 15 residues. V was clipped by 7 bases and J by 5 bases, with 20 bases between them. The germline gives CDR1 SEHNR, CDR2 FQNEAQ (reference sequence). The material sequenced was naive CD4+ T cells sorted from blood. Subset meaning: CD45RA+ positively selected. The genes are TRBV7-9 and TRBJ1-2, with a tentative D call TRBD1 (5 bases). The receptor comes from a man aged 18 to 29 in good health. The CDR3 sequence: CASTRLGGLWYGYTF. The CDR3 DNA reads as TGTGCCAGCACCCGGTTGGGGGGACTCTGGTATGGCTACACCTTC.